The 17 T cell receptor beta chains below all came from one sample that was sequenced in a study of T-cell memory formation after mild COVID-19. TCRdb ran MiXCR on the 5' RACE reads and lists one entry per CDR3 protein. The sample shows 150,000 to 200,000 distinct CDR3 sequences, around 15% of them seen only once. The specimen was PBMCs or a T cell subset sorted from them (not recorded which). The receptors derive from an adult woman who had mild COVID-19 (a few samples of this study predate the infection). Cell type and time point are not known.

In its sample, this clonotype was seen a few times. The genes are TRBV18 and TRBJ2-5; D is possibly TRBD1 or TRBD2 (5 bases each). This CDR3 is built from 17 residues. Trimming pared 0 bases from V and 9 bases from J, leaving 23 bases between. Germline CDR1 KGHSH, CDR2 LQKENI. The CDR3: CASSPPRGVSPVESQYF. As DNA, the CDR3 is TGTGCCAGCTCACCACCGAGGGGTGTATCACCCGTCGAGTCCCAGTACTTC.

This chain uses TRBV11-2 with TRBJ2-5; 15 bases are shared with TRBD2. Germline lookup yields CDR1 SGHAT and CDR2 FQNNGV. After removal of 6 bases from V and 2 bases from J, the junction contained 7 bases not matched to a gene. This CDR3 is 17 amino acids long. In DNA, the CDR3 is TGTGCCAGCAGGGAAGGGACTAGCGGGAGGTGGCAAGAGACCCAGTACTTC. Translating gives CASREGTSGRWQETQYF.

In this sample, this clonotype turned up a few times. The chain uses TRBV25-1 and TRBJ2-7; possibly TRBD1 or TRBD2 for D (6 bases each). V dropped 8 bases and J dropped 6 bases, with 26 bases sitting between them. The CDR3 contains 16 residues. The germline gives CDR1 MGHDK, CDR2 SYGVNS. The CDR3 bases are TGTGCCAGCGGCCGCCCCGGGACTCAAGAAGGGGGCGAGCAGTACTTC. Translating gives CASGRPGTQEGGEQYF.

There are many counts of this clonotype. The V call is TRBV24-1, the J call TRBJ2-1; D is possibly TRBD2 (6 bases). Germline V gives CDR1 KGHDR, CDR2 SFDVKD. Trimming pared 5 bases from V and 0 bases from J, leaving 13 bases between. This CDR3 is 16 amino acids long. CDR3 bases: TGTGCCACCAGTGGAGCGGGTCTAAGCTCCTACAATGAGCAGTTCTTC. This gives the protein CATSGAGLSSYNEQFF.

This clonotype was counted between two and nine times. CDR3 nucleotide sequence: TGTGCCACCAGTGACCCCGGGACAGGGTACAATGAGCAGTTCTTC. Translated, it gives CATSDPGTGYNEQFF. V and J are TRBV24-1 and TRBJ2-1, with 9 bases matching TRBD1. J was trimmed by 4 bases and V by 4 bases; bases with no gene match: 4. Per germline, CDR1 KGHDR and CDR2 SFDVKD. This CDR3 region has 15 residues.

The chain joins TRBV5-8 to TRBJ2-5; 12 bases align to TRBD2. The CDR3 spans 15 residues. With 2 bases clipped from V and 5 bases from J, the junction kept 4 bases outside the gene matches. In germline, CDR1 is SGHTS, CDR2 YDEGEE. CDR3 coding DNA: TGTGCCAGCAGCTTCAGACTAGCGGGAGTTGAGACCCAGTACTTC. It encodes CASSFRLAGVETQYF. Together with reference TRBV5-8 and TRBJ2-5, the CDR3 gives the full variable domain: EAGVTQSPTHLIKTRGQQATLRCSPISGHTSVYWYQQALGLGLQFLLWYDEGEERNRGNFPPRFSGRQFPNYSSELNVNALELEDSALYLCASSFRLAGVETQYFGPGTRLLVL.

This CDR3 reads CARSNRDRGVPEAFF. DNA for the CDR3: TGCGCCAGGTCGAACCGGGACAGGGGAGTCCCTGAAGCTTTCTTT. The chain uses TRBV4-1 and TRBJ1-1; 10 bases are shared with TRBD1. The germline CDR1 and CDR2 sequences are MGHRA and YSYEKL. This CDR3 spans 15 amino acids. V shed 9 bases, J shed 6 bases, and the junction held 13 bases outside the gene matches.

This clonotype was observed at least ten times. This rearrangement joins TRBV12-3 or TRBV12-4 to TRBJ2-5, with TRBD2 identical over 8 bases. V lost 6 bases to trimming and J lost 5 bases; unmatched junction nucleotides: 5. The CDR3 is 13 amino acids. Here the CDR3 reads CASRAPSGETQYF. CDR3 bases: TGTGCCAGCAGAGCTCCTAGCGGGGAGACCCAGTACTTC.

This sequence joins TRBV7-8 and TRBJ2-2, with TRBD2 identical over 7 bases. Trimming at V came to 4 bases and at J to 0 bases, leaving 2 bases not matched to a gene. This CDR3 comprises 15 residues. Germline lookup yields CDR1 SGHVS and CDR2 FQNEAQ. CDR3 DNA: TGTGCCAGCAGCTACGGGGGGACGAACACCGGGGAGCTGTTTTTT. Its protein is CASSYGGTNTGELFF.

The chain employs TRBV20-1 and TRBJ1-5, with D tentatively TRBD1 (6 bases). V lost 7 bases, J lost 3 bases, and 10 bases lay in between. The CDR3 has 12 residues. Per the germline V gene, CDR1 is DFQATT and CDR2 is SNEGSKA (reference sequence). The CDR3: CSVDRPNQPQHF. The CDR3 DNA follows: TGCAGTGTGGACAGACCCAATCAGCCCCAGCATTTT.

This rearrangement joins TRBV12-3 or TRBV12-4 to TRBJ2-1; D gene uncertain. With 1 base removed from V and 9 bases from J, the gap between germline ends came to 10 bases. The CDR3 covers 13 residues. CDR3 in DNA: TGTGCCAGCAGTTTAGAAATAGTAGGTGAGCAGTTCTTC. Its translation: CASSLEIVGEQFF.

This clonotype was recorded a few times. The chain has TRBV6-2 or TRBV6-3 and TRBJ2-2, with TRBD1 matching 8 bases. Germline lookup yields CDR1 MNHEY and CDR2 SVGEGT. The CDR3 is 16 amino acids. Trimming at V came to 6 bases and at J to 6 bases, leaving 12 bases not matched to a gene. Here the CDR3 reads CASSRRRQGSAGELFF. The DNA for the CDR3 is TGTGCCAGCAGCCGACGTCGACAGGGGTCTGCCGGGGAGCTGTTTTTT.

This rearrangement joins TRBV5-1 to TRBJ2-7, with a tentative D call TRBD1 (5 bases). Trimming took off 4 bases at V and 6 bases at J, with 23 bases between the two ends. CDR3 length equals 16 residues. Germline V gene lookup returns CDR1 SGHRS and CDR2 YFSETQ. In nucleotides, the CDR3 is TGCGCCAGCAGCCAAACGACAGACCTATACTATGGCGAGCAGTACTTC. This gives the protein CASSQTTDLYYGEQYF.

In its sample, this clonotype was seen a few times. V and J are TRBV7-2 and TRBJ2-7, with 7 bases that match TRBD1. The CDR3 has 14 amino acids. The germline V gene encodes CDR1 SGHTA and CDR2 FQGNSA. With 5 bases clipped from V and 3 bases from J, the junction kept 7 bases outside the gene matches. For the CDR3, the DNA is TGTGCCAGCAGCCGTAACTCAGGGGGCTACGAGCAGTACTTC. As protein: CASSRNSGGYEQYF. The whole variable domain, filled in from reference TRBV7-2 and TRBJ2-7, reads GAGVSQSPSNKVTEKGKDVELRCDPISGHTALYWYRQSLGQGLEFLIYFQGNSAPDKSGLPSDRFSAERTGGSVSTLTIQRTQQEDSAVYLCASSRNSGGYEQYFGPGTRLTVT.

This clonotype was observed a few times. The V call is TRBV12-3 or TRBV12-4, the J call TRBJ1-5; D is perhaps TRBD1 (6 bases). V was trimmed by 5 bases and J by 0 bases, leaving 11 bases between them. The CDR3 runs 15 residues. DNA of the CDR3: TGTGCCAGCAGTCCTGACAGGTATAGCAATCAGCCCCAGCATTTT. As protein: CASSPDRYSNQPQHF.

This clonotype showed up just a few times. This chain joins TRBV20-1 and TRBJ1-1; D gene uncertain. V lost 2 bases and J 0 bases, leaving 4 bases between the germline ends. Looked up from germline, CDR1 is DFQATT and CDR2 is SNEGSKA (reference sequence). This CDR3 spans 12 amino acids. CDR3 loop: CSARRLNTEAFF. CDR3 in DNA: TGCAGTGCTAGAAGGTTGAACACTGAAGCTTTCTTT.

This clonotype was seen a few times. This CDR3 is CASSVQLAGAGDTQYF. Written as DNA, the CDR3 is TGTGCCAGCAGTGTCCAACTAGCGGGGGCTGGAGATACGCAGTATTTT. The chain employs TRBV6-1 and TRBJ2-3; 11 bases align to TRBD2. J was trimmed by 5 bases and V by 4 bases; bases with no gene match: 8. The CDR3 has 16 amino acids. Germline CDR1 reads MNHNS; CDR2 reads SASEGT.